Below, one T cell receptor beta chain is given with its context. These data are taken from a study of blood T cell repertoires in COVID-19. For the study at large: Both acute and convalescent COVID-19 samples were obtained from the United States, Italy and Spain.

The method was immunoSEQ multiplex PCR; TCRdb's version includes in-frame clones alone and lacks a portion of them. The sample includes 220,000 or so clones, approximately 90% of them seen just once. Exposed participants came across a COVID-19 case within 2 weeks before study entry. V shed 4 bases and J 1 base; nucleotides not matched to a gene: 7. This CDR3 comprises 15 residues. Per the germline V gene, CDR1 is LNHDA and CDR2 is SQIVND (reference sequence). Specimen: PBMCs or T cells enriched from blood (not recorded which). The rearrangement uses TRBV19 and TRBJ2-7, with TRBD1 matching 7 bases. The receptor comes from a man in his fifties or sixties who had been exposed to COVID-19. CDR3 sequence: CASSKQGQFSYEQYF. DNA for the CDR3: TGTGCCAGTAGTAAACAGGGGCAGTTTTCCTACGAGCAGTACTTC.